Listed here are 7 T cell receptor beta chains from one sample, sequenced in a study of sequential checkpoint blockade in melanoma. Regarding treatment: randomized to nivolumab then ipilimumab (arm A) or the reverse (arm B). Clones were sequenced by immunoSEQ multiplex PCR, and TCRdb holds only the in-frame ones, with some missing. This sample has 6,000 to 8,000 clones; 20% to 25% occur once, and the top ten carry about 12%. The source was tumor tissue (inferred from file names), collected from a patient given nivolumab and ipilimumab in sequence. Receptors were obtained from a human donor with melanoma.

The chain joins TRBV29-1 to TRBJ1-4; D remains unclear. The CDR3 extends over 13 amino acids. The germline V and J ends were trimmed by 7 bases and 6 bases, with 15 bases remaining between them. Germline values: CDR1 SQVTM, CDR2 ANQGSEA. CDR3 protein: CSAELGYDEKLFF. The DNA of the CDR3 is TGCAGCGCCGAGTTGGGGTACGATGAAAAACTGTTTTTT.

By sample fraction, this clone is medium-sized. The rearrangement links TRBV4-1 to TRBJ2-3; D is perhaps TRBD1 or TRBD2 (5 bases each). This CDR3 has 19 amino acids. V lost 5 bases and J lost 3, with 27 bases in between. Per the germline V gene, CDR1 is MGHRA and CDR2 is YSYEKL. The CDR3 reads CASSFGLPTGTGWTDTQYF. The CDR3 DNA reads TGCGCCAGCAGCTTTGGACTGCCTACCGGGACGGGGTGGACAGATACGCAGTATTTT.

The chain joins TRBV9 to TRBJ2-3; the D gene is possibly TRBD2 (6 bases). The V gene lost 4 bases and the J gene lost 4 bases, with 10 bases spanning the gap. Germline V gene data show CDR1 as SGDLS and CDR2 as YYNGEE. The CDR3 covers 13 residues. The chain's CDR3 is CASSFAGSDTQYF. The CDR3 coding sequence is TGTGCCAGCAGCTTTGCGGGGTCAGATACGCAGTATTTT.

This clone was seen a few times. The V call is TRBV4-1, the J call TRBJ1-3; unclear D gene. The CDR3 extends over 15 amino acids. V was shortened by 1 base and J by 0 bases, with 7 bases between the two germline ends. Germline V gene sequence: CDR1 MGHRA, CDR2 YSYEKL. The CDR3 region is CASSQGPFSGNTIYF. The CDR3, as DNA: TGCGCCAGCAGCCAAGGACCCTTCTCTGGAAACACCATATATTTT.

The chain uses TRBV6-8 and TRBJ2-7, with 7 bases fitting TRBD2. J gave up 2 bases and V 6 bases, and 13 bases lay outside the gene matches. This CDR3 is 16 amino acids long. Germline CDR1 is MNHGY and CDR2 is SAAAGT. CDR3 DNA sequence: TGTGCCAGCAGCCACGGCGGGAGCAGTCGCACCTACGAGCAGTACTTC. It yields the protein CASSHGGSSRTYEQYF.

The CDR3 spells CASQLDGYNEQFF. In DNA form, the CDR3 reads TGTGCCAGCCAACTGGACGGCTACAATGAGCAGTTCTTC. This chain connects TRBV6-8 to TRBJ2-1; D gene unclear. CDR3 length: 13 residues. Trimming removed 8 bases from V and 3 bases from J, with 11 bases in between. CDR1 is MNHGY, CDR2 SAAAGT, per germline.

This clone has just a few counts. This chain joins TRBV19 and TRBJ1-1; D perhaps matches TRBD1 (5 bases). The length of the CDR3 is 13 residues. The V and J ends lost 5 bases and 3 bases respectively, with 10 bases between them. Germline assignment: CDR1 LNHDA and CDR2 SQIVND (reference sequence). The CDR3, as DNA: TGTGCCAGTAGTTGGAGACAGCACACTGAAGCTTTCTTT. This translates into CASSWRQHTEAFF.